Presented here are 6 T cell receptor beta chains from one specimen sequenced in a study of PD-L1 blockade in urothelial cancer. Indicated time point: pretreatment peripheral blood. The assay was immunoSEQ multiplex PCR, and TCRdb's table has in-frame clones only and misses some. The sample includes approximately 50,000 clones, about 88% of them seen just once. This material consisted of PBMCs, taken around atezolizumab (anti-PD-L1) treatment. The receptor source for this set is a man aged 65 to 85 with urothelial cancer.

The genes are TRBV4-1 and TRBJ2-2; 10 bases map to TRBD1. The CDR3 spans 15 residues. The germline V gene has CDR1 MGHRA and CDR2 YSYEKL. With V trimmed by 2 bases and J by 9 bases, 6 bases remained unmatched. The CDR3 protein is CASSQPGQGHRELFF. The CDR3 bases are TGCGCCAGCAGCCAACCGGGACAGGGGCACCGGGAGCTGTTTTTT.

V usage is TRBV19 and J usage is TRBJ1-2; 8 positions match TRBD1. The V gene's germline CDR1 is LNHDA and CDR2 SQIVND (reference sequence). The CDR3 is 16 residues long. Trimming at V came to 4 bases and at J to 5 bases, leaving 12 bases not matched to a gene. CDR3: CASSTLTGAITYGYTF. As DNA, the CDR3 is TGTGCCAGTAGTACACTGACAGGGGCAATCACGTATGGCTACACCTTC. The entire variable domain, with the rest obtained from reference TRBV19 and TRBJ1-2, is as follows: DGGITQSPKYLFRKEGQNVTLSCEQNLNHDAMYWYRQDPGQGLRLIYYSQIVNDFQKGDIAEGYSVSREKKESFPLTVTSAQKNPTAFYLCASSTLTGAITYGYTFGSGTRLTVV.

The CDR3 bases are TGTGCCAGCAGTCGCCCGGGACAGGTGTCCTACGAGCAGTACTTC. Encoded protein: CASSRPGQVSYEQYF. The chain combines TRBV28 with TRBJ2-7; 8 bases map to TRBD1. Per germline, CDR1 MDHEN and CDR2 SYDVKM. V was clipped by 5 bases and J by 1 base; unmatched bases: 7. The CDR3 contains 15 residues.

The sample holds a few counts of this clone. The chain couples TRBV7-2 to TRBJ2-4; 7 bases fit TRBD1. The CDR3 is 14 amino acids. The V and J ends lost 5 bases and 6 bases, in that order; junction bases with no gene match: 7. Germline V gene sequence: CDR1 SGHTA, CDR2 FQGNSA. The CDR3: CASSTTGDGNIQYF. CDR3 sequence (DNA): TGTGCCAGCAGCACAACAGGGGACGGAAACATTCAGTACTTC.

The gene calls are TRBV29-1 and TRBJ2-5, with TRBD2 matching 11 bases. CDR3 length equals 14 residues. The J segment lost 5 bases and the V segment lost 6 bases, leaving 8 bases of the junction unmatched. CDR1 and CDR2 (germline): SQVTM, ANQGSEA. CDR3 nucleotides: TGCAGCGTGGCCGGGACTAGCGGTTGGGAGACCCAGTACTTC. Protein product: CSVAGTSGWETQYF.

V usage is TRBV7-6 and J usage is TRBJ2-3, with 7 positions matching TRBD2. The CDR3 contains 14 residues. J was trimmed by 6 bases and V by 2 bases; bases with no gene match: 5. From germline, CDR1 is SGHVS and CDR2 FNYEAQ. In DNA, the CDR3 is TGTGCCAGCAGCTTAAATGGGGGGGAGGATACGCAGTATTTT. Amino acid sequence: CASSLNGGEDTQYF.